This entry lists 6 T cell receptor beta chains sequenced from one sample in a study of T cell repertoires in cytomegalovirus infection. No cognate antigen is known for these TCRs. TCRdb analysed the reads with MiXCR anew, one entry per CDR3 protein. Of some 800,000 distinct CDR3 sequences in the sample, around 29% were seen once. Sequenced material: cultured CD8+ T cells from PBMCs, taken from culture after CMV antigen stimulation. Receptor source: a human donor in good health (CMV status not recorded). Some clones in this sample may be carry-over from other donors' samples.

V usage is TRBV27 and J usage is TRBJ1-1; TRBD1 matches at 7 bases. Per germline, CDR1 MNHEY and CDR2 SMNVEV (reference sequence). Germline trimming cut 5 bases from V and 4 bases from J; bases unmatched to any gene: 13. This CDR3 region has 16 residues. The CDR3: CASSPVGGAASTEAFF. CDR3 sequence (DNA): TGTGCCAGCAGTCCGGTAGGGGGCGCGGCTTCCACTGAAGCTTTCTTT.

This clonotype was recorded only once. This chain's CDR3 is CASSRGGIRETQYF. CDR3 bases: TGTGCCAGCAGCCGCGGGGGGATACGGGAGACCCAGTACTTC. The rearrangement links TRBV27 to TRBJ2-5; 8 nucleotides line up with TRBD2. Germline CDR1 and CDR2: MNHEY and SMNVEV (reference sequence). The CDR3 covers 14 residues. J was trimmed by 5 bases and V by 6 bases; bases with no gene match: 8.

The chain is built from TRBV27 and TRBJ1-1; 9 bases align to TRBD1. The J segment lost 4 bases and the V segment lost 5 bases, leaving 11 bases of the junction unmatched. The CDR3 totals 16 residues. Germline-derived CDR1 and CDR2 are MNHEY and SMNVEV (reference sequence). CDR3 DNA sequence: TGTGCCAGCAGTCCGTCCGGGACAGGGTCGGGCACTGAAGCTTTCTTT. Translated: CASSPSGTGSGTEAFF.

This clonotype was found a few times. The CDR3 protein is CASSLGAPDIGMHQPQHF. Here the CDR3 DNA reads TGTGCCAGCAGTTTAGGGGCGCCGGACATTGGGATGCATCAGCCCCAGCATTTT. This chain joins TRBV12-3 or TRBV12-4 and TRBJ1-5; D possibly corresponds to TRBD1 (5 bases). The CDR3 is made up of 18 amino acids. Trimming stripped 1 base from V and 5 bases from J, with 21 bases between.

The chain has TRBV28 and TRBJ1-2; D ambiguous. The length of the CDR3 is 15 residues. Trimming left V 6 bases short and J 7 bases short, with 21 bases between. CDR1 and CDR2 from the germline V gene are MDHEN and SYDVKM. The CDR3 loop reads CASSRHVRKLGGYTF. DNA for the CDR3: TGTGCCAGCAGCCGCCACGTCAGGAAACTGGGTGGCTACACCTTC.

The CDR3, as DNA: TGTGCCAGCAGCTGGGAAGGGGTGAATCAGCCCCAGCATTTT. The encoded protein is CASSWEGVNQPQHF. The V call is TRBV7-9, the J call TRBJ1-5; TRBD1 might be the D (5 bases). In germline, CDR1 is SEHNR, CDR2 FQNEAQ (reference sequence). V lost 4 bases, J lost 4 bases, and 11 bases lay in between. The CDR3 loop spans 14 amino acids.